One sample yielded the 17 T cell receptor beta chains listed below, sequenced in a study of spatial heterogeneity in lung cancer. Time point given: blood at routine non-recurrence follow-up after resection. The study sequenced unsorted whole RNA from tumor, nontumor lung or frozen PBMC. TCRdb re-called the 5' RACE reads with MiXCR, one entry per CDR3 protein. The repertoire holds some 120,000 distinct CDR3 sequences, with 10% to 15% as singletons. Here the sequenced sample was PBMCs, taken at follow-up. These receptors all stem from a male donor with early-stage non-small cell lung cancer.

This chain uses TRBV7-6 with TRBJ2-3, with D possibly called TRBD1 or TRBD2 (5 bases each). The CDR3 is made up of 16 amino acids. Germline V gene data show CDR1 as SGHVS and CDR2 as FNYEAQ. Trimming removed 2 bases from V and 3 bases from J, with 15 bases in between. CDR3 protein: CASSLSGTAVTDTQYF. The DNA for the CDR3 is TGTGCCAGCAGCTTATCCGGGACGGCAGTTACAGATACGCAGTATTTT.

This clonotype was picked up many times. V usage is TRBV9 and J usage is TRBJ1-4; 8 positions match TRBD1. Trimming removed 0 bases from V and 3 bases from J; junction bases left unmatched: 7. Germline assignment: CDR1 SGDLS and CDR2 YYNGEE. The CDR3 runs 17 residues. CDR3 nucleotides: TGTGCCAGCAGCGTAGGAACAGGGGGTAGGGCTAATGAAAAACTGTTTTTT. Translating it yields CASSVGTGGRANEKLFF.

A few counts support this clonotype. The chain has TRBV20-1 and TRBJ2-6, with 10 bases matching TRBD1. V was clipped by 7 bases and J by 1 base; unmatched bases: 4. Looked up from germline, CDR1 is DFQATT and CDR2 is SNEGSKA (reference sequence). This CDR3 spans 15 amino acids. CDR3 nucleotide sequence: TGCAGTGTGGGACAGGGGAGGTCTGGGGCCAACGTCCTGACTTTC. Translation: CSVGQGRSGANVLTF.

Concerning this clonotype itself: A read error may be the cause here, since a much bigger clone is one base away. This chain joins TRBV11-2 and TRBJ1-1; D unresolved. This CDR3 has 15 residues. Trimming removed 4 bases at V and 0 bases at J, with 12 bases between. Germline CDR1 SGHAT, CDR2 FQNNGV. The chain's CDR3 is CASSSLESMNTEAFF. CDR3 DNA sequence: TGTGCCAGCAGCTCCCTGGAGAGCATGAACACTGAAGCTTTCTTT. Drawing the rest from reference TRBV11-2 and TRBJ1-1, the complete variable domain is EAGVAQSPRYKIIEKRQSVAFWCNPISGHATLYWYQQILGQGPKLLIQFQNNGVVDDSQLPKDRFSAERLKGVDSTLKIQPAKLEDSAVYLCASSSLESMNTEAFFGQGTRLTVV.

The V and J genes are TRBV10-1 and TRBJ1-1, with a tentative D call TRBD1 (6 bases). Germline V gives CDR1 WNHNN, CDR2 SYGVQD (reference sequence). The length of the CDR3 is 13 residues. V was pared by 7 bases and J by 0 bases, with 9 bases between. CDR3 residues: CASNRDLNTEAFF. CDR3 bases: TGCGCCAGCAACAGGGATCTGAACACTGAAGCTTTCTTT.

V gene TRBV6-2 or TRBV6-3 combines with J gene TRBJ2-7, with D uncertain. The CDR3 is 14 residues long. CDR1 MNHEY and CDR2 SVGEGT come from the germline V gene. V was clipped by 3 bases and J by 1 base, with 10 bases between them. CDR3 bases: TGTGCCAGCAGTTATCAGGCACCTTCCTACGAGCAGTACTTC. Protein: CASSYQAPSYEQYF.

This clonotype was recorded at least ten times. The rearrangement joins TRBV10-2 to TRBJ2-1; no definite D call. V was shortened by 5 bases and J by 0 bases, with 8 bases between the two germline ends. Per the germline V gene, CDR1 is WSHSY and CDR2 is SAAADI. This CDR3 is built from 14 residues. The CDR3 nucleotides are TGCGCCAGCAGTCCCGAGAGCTCCTACAATGAGCAGTTCTTC. Its protein product is CASSPESSYNEQFF.

Many counts were recorded for this clonotype. CDR3 nucleotide sequence: TGCGCCAGCAGCCCGGGTACGGGGCTGGGGACCGGGGAGCTGTTTTTT. Residues: CASSPGTGLGTGELFF. The chain employs TRBV5-1 and TRBJ2-2; the D gene could be TRBD1 or TRBD2 (5 bases each). Germline loops: CDR1 SGHRS, CDR2 YFSETQ. The length of the CDR3 is 16 residues. V was pared by 4 bases and J by 5 bases, with 18 bases between. Together with reference TRBV5-1 and TRBJ2-2, the CDR3 gives the full variable domain: KAGVTQTPRYLIKTRGQQVTLSCSPISGHRSVSWYQQTPGQGLQFLFEYFSETQRNKGNFPGRFSGRQFSNSRSEMNVSTLELGDSALYLCASSPGTGLGTGELFFGEGSRLTVL.

The chain combines TRBV19 with TRBJ1-2; D might be TRBD1 (6 bases). Trimming left V 5 bases short and J 7 bases short, with 23 bases between. This CDR3 comprises 16 residues. CDR1 and CDR2 from the germline V gene are LNHDA and SQIVND (reference sequence). CDR3 DNA sequence: TGTGCCAGTAGTCCTCGCCACGCACAGGGAAGGAGTGGCTACACCTTC. Translating it yields CASSPRHAQGRSGYTF.

In this sample, this clonotype turned up many times. The V and J genes are TRBV2 and TRBJ1-5; 10 bases align to TRBD1. The CDR3 runs to 17 residues. Germline V CDR1 and CDR2: SNHLY, FYNNEI. With 6 bases clipped from V and 0 bases from J, the junction kept 8 bases outside the gene matches. The CDR3, as DNA: TGTGCCAGCAGCGGGGACAGGGGACTTTATAGCAATCAGCCCCAGCATTTT. Protein: CASSGDRGLYSNQPQHF.

This clonotype was detected only a few times. For the CDR3, the DNA is TGTGCCAGCAAAGTAAGGGGGGCAGAGACCCAGTACTTC. The encoded protein is CASKVRGAETQYF. V and J are TRBV6-1 and TRBJ2-5; possibly TRBD1 or TRBD2 for D (6 bases each). Trimming took 7 bases from V and 4 from J, leaving 13 bases between them. The CDR3 runs 13 residues. CDR1 MNHNS and CDR2 SASEGT come from the germline V gene.

This clonotype was counted at least ten times. CDR3 loop: CSARGTSNTGELFF. CDR3 nucleotide sequence: TGCAGTGCTAGAGGAACCTCGAACACCGGGGAGCTGTTTTTT. The chain joins TRBV20-1 to TRBJ2-2; D is undetermined. The germline V gene encodes CDR1 DFQATT and CDR2 SNEGSKA (reference sequence). Deletions cut 1 base from V and 0 bases from J, with 6 bases between. The CDR3 runs 14 residues.

Only a few counts were recorded for this clonotype. The J gene is TRBJ2-5, the V gene TRBV11-1; tentatively, D is TRBD1 or TRBD2 (5 bases each). The CDR3 is 14 residues long. V dropped 3 bases and J dropped 2 bases, with 10 bases sitting between them. Looked up from germline, CDR1 is SGHAT and CDR2 is FQDESV (reference sequence). CDR3 sequence reads: CASSFGANQETQYF. CDR3 nucleotide sequence: TGTGCCAGCAGCTTCGGGGCAAATCAAGAGACCCAGTACTTC.

This clonotype was detected many times. The chain links TRBV5-6 to TRBJ1-5; D possibly corresponds to TRBD1 (5 bases). V was clipped by 0 bases and J by 4 bases, with 8 bases between them. Germline CDR1 reads SGHDT; CDR2 reads YYEEEE. The CDR3 length is 14 residues. Written as DNA, the CDR3 is TGTGCCAGCAGCTTGGGGGGCAATAATCAGCCCCAGCATTTT. Translation gives CASSLGGNNQPQHF. Based on the CDR3 plus reference TRBV5-6 and TRBJ1-5, the full variable domain is DAGVTQSPTHLIKTRGQQVTLRCSPKSGHDTVSWYQQALGQGPQFIFQYYEEEERQRGNFPDRFSGHQFPNYSSELNVNALLLGDSALYLCASSLGGNNQPQHFGDGTRLSIL.

This clonotype was counted many times. The rearrangement uses TRBV4-1 and TRBJ2-7; TRBD2 aligns across 8 bases. Germline V gene sequence: CDR1 MGHRA, CDR2 YSYEKL. The CDR3 is 15 amino acids. The DNA of the CDR3 is TGCGCTTCGAGGAGGGGACTAGGCCTCTCCTACGAGCAGTACTTC. Amino acid sequence: CASRRGLGLSYEQYF.

The J gene is TRBJ1-1, the V gene TRBV3-1; D ambiguous. V was trimmed by 0 bases and J by 4 bases, leaving 9 bases between them. CDR1 and CDR2 from the germline V gene are LGHDT and YNNKEL (reference sequence). The CDR3 consists of 14 residues. The CDR3: CASSQDDVITEAFF. CDR3 nucleotides: TGTGCCAGCAGCCAAGATGACGTAATCACTGAAGCTTTCTTT. Full variable domain (outside the CDR3, taken from reference TRBV3-1 and TRBJ1-1): DTAVSQTPKYLVTQMGNDKSIKCEQNLGHDTMYWYKQDSKKFLKIMFSYNNKELIINETVPNRFSPKSPDKAHLNLHINSLELGDSAVYFCASSQDDVITEAFFGQGTRLTVV.

The table lists this clonotype with a few counts. The J gene is TRBJ2-1, the V gene TRBV11-3, with a weak D call TRBD1 (5 bases). Trimming removed 0 bases from V and 4 bases from J, with 13 bases in between. CDR1 is SGHNT and CDR2 is YENEEA in the germline V gene. The CDR3 runs to 16 residues. CDR3 nucleotides: TGTGCCAGCAGCTTAGATGGCAGGGATGGGTACAATGAGCAGTTCTTC. The encoded protein is CASSLDGRDGYNEQFF.